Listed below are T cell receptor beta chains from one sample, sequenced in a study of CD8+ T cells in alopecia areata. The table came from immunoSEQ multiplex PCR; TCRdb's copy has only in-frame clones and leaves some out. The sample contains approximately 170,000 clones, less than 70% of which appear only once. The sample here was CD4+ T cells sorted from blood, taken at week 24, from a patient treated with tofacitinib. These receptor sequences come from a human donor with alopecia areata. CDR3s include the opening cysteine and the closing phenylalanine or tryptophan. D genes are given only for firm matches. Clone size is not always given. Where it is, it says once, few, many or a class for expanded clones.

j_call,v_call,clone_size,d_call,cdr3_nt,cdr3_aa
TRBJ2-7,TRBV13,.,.,TGTGCCAGCAGGCCCTGGGACACCCCCTACGAGCAGTACTTC,CASRPWDTPYEQYF
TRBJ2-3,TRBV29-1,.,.,TGCAGCGTGAGGGAAGATACGCAGTATTTT,CSVREDTQYF
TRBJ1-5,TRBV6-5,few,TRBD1,TGTGCCACCCTAACGGACAGGGTACCCAATCAGCCCCAGCATTTT,CATLTDRVPNQPQHF
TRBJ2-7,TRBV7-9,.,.,TGTGCCAGCAGCAACAGTGACAGGATGGTTCGGGACTTC,CASSNSDRMVRDF
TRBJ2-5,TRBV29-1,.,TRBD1,TGCAGCGTTGAGTCGGACAGGATTCGGGAGACCCAGTACTTC,CSVESDRIRETQYF
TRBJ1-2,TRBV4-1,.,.,TGCGCCAGCAGACTTACGACTCCGACAGGAGACTATGGCTACACCTTC,CASRLTTPTGDYGYTF
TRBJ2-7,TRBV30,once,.,TGTGCCTGGAGTGAACAGGCCTACGAGCAGTACTTC,CAWSEQAYEQYF
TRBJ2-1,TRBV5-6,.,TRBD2,TGTGCCAGCCACGGGTTACTAGCGGGAGGCAATGAGCAGTTCTTC,CASHGLLAGGNEQFF
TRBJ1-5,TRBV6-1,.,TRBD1,TGTGCCAGCAGGATGGACAGGGGACGACAGCCCCAGCATTTT,CASRMDRGRQPQHF
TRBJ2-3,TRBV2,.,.,TGTGCCAGCAGTGTTCCCAGCACAGATACGCAGTATTTT,CASSVPSTDTQYF
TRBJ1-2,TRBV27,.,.,TGTGCCAGCAGTTTATCCCGGGTTGGTGGCTACACCTTC,CASSLSRVGGYTF
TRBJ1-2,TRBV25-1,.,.,TGTGCCAGCAGTGAGTCAAGGGGGTCTAACTATGGCTACACCTTC,CASSESRGSNYGYTF
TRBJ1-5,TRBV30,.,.,TGTGCCTGGAGTGGCCGGACTAATCAGCCCCAGCATTTT,CAWSGRTNQPQHF
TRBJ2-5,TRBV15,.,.,TGTGCCACCAGCAGAGGGGGGCGGGACGAGGGGACCCAGTACTTC,CATSRGGRDEGTQYF
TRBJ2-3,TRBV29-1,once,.,TGCAGCGTTGCTGGCGGCACAGATACGCAGTATTTT,CSVAGGTDTQYF
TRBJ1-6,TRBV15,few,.,TGTGCCACCAGCAGAGCGCCGGGATATAATTCACCCCTCCACTTT,CATSRAPGYNSPLHF
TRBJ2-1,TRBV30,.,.,TGTGCCTGGAAGGGGTACAATGAGCAGTTCTTC,CAWKGYNEQFF
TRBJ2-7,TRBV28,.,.,TGTGCCAGCAGTTTACAACCGCGATACTACGAGCAGTACTTC,CASSLQPRYYEQYF
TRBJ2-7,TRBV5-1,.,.,TGCGCCAGCAGCTTGAGGGGGGACAGAAGCTACGAGCAGTACTTC,CASSLRGDRSYEQYF
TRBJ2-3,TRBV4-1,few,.,TGCGCCAGCAGCCAGGGGGTTACGCAGTATTTT,CASSQGVTQYF
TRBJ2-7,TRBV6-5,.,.,TGTGCCAGCAGTTACTCGATGTCAGCCTCCTACGAGCAGTACTTC,CASSYSMSASYEQYF
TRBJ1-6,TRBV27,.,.,TGTGCCAGCAGCACAGGGAAGGGTAATTCACCCCTCCACTTT,CASSTGKGNSPLHF
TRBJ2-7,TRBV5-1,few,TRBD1,TGCGCCAGCAGCTTGGAGGGGGCAGGCACCGCACTGGAGCAGTACTTC,CASSLEGAGTALEQYF
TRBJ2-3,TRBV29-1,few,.,TGCAGCGGTAGTAGGACAGATACGCAGTATTTT,CSGSRTDTQYF
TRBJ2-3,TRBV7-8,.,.,TGTGCCAGCAGCTTTGGGAGGAGCACAGATACGCAGTATTTT,CASSFGRSTDTQYF
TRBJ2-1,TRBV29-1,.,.,TGCAGCGTTGTGTCCTACAATGAGCAGTTCTTC,CSVVSYNEQFF
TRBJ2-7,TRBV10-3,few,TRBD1,TGTGCCACTAGTGGGGACAGGGGCGAGCAGTACTTC,CATSGDRGEQYF
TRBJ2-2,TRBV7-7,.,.,TGTGCGATCGGGGTGGTCACCGGGGAGCTGTTTTTT,CAIGVVTGELFF
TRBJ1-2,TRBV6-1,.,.,TGTGCCAGCACCATCGTAGGGTCCACTGGCTACACCTTC,CASTIVGSTGYTF
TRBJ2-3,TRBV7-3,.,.,TGTGCCAGCAGCTGGGCGGACCGCACAGATACGCAGTATTTT,CASSWADRTDTQYF
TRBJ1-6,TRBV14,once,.,TGTGCCAGCAGAGGCAGGGACTATTCACCCCTCCACTTT,CASRGRDYSPLHF
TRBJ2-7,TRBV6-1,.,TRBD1,TGTGCCAGCAGTGAAAATTACAGGGGCTCCTACGAGCAGTACTTC,CASSENYRGSYEQYF
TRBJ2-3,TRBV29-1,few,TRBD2,TGCAGCGTTAGCGGGGGCTACACAGATACGCAGTATTTT,CSVSGGYTDTQYF
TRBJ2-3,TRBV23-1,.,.,TGCGCCAGCAGTCAATACGGGGGGCGGCCACTCACAGATACGCAGTATTTT,CASSQYGGRPLTDTQYF
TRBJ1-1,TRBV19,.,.,TGTGCCAGTAGCCAGACAGGGAACACTGAAGCTTTCTTT,CASSQTGNTEAFF
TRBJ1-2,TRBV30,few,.,TGTGCCTGGAGTGGAGGGGCCTATTATGGCTACACCTTC,CAWSGGAYYGYTF
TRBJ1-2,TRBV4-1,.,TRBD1,TGCGCCAGCAGCCGTATGGGACAGCCCTATGGCTACACCTTC,CASSRMGQPYGYTF
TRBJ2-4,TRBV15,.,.,TGTGCCACCAGCAGGGTACAGGGTGCTACGGACATTCAGTACTTC,CATSRVQGATDIQYF
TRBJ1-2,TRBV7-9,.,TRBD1,TGTGCCAGCAGCCAAGACAGGGGCGGTGGCTACACCTTC,CASSQDRGGGYTF
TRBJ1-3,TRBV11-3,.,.,TGTGCCAGCAGCTTAGGTCGCTCTGGAAACACCATATATTTT,CASSLGRSGNTIYF
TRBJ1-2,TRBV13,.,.,TGTGCCAGCAGCATCGGCGGAAAAGGGTCGGCTAACTATGGCTACACCTTC,CASSIGGKGSANYGYTF
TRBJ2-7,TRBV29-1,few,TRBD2,TGCAGCGTGGCCTCTAGTGAGCGGGGAGGCAACGAGCAGTACTTC,CSVASSERGGNEQYF
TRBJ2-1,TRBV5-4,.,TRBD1,TGTGCCAGTCATACAGGGGGCAGCTCCTACAATGAGCAGTTCTTC,CASHTGGSSYNEQFF
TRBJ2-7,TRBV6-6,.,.,TGTGCCAGCAGTACCCCTAGTTCCTACGAGCAGTACTTC,CASSTPSSYEQYF
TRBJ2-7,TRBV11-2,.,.,TGTGCCAGCAGCCAGATGCACGTCGGCTCCTACGAGCAGTACTTC,CASSQMHVGSYEQYF
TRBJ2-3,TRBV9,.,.,TGTGCCAGCAGCCCCGGCGCCCTAGCGACTAGCACAGATACGCAGTATTTT,CASSPGALATSTDTQYF
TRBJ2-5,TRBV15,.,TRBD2,TGTGCCACCAGCAGAGAGATAGCGGGGGGGCCAGAGACCCAGTACTTC,CATSREIAGGPETQYF
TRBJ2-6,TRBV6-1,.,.,TGTGCCAGCACCCCGTTCTCTGGGGCCAACGTCCTGACTTTC,CASTPFSGANVLTF
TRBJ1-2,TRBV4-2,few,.,TGTGCCAGCAGCCAAGATGGGGCAGGGGCATATGGCTACACCTTC,CASSQDGAGAYGYTF
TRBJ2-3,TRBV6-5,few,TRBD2,TGTGCCAGCAGTCCGGGGGGGCCCGAAGATACGCAGTATTTT,CASSPGGPEDTQYF
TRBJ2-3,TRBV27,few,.,TGTGCCAGCAGTTTATCTCGCGGAGATACGCAGTATTTT,CASSLSRGDTQYF
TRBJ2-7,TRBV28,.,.,TGTGCCAGCCTCCGGGACACCTACTACGAGCAGTACTTC,CASLRDTYYEQYF
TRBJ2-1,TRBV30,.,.,TGTGCCTGGAGTGGGTACCGGAACAATGAGCAGTTCTTC,CAWSGYRNNEQFF
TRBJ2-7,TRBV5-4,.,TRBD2,TGTGCCAGCAGCTTGGGACTAGCTCCCTACGAGCAGTACTTC,CASSLGLAPYEQYF
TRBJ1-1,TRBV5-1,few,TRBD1,TGCGCCAGCAGCGCAGGACACAGGGGGAACACTGAAGCTTTCTTT,CASSAGHRGNTEAFF